This T cell receptor beta chain was captured in a study of regulatory T cells in long-lasting Graves disease. In the study overall: Graves' patients, diagnosed recently, had received antithyroid drugs under 3 months. Study observations and caveats: New patients shared fewer public clonotypes (approximately 1,000) than persistent patients did (more than 2,500).

Germline V gene data show CDR1 as SGHRS and CDR2 as YFSETQ. J was trimmed by 4 bases and V by 0 bases; bases with no gene match: 6. The CDR3 has 17 amino acids. The time point was: newly diagnosed GD, antithyroid drugs for less than 3 months. With RNA extracted from PBMCs as input, the TCR library was made. The EDTA tubes were filled with around 8.1 milliliters of drawn peripheral blood. Through Arm-PCR of CDR3 regions and iRepertoire HTBI primers, TCR beta libraries were built. TCRdb re-analysed the multiplex PCR reads in MiXCR, keeping a single row per CDR3 protein. Here the sample spans approximately 490,000 distinct CDR3 sequences, under 20% being singletons. The table lists this clonotype with many counts. Its matching antigen is unknown. These data are also associated with another study on T cells in Graves' hyperthyroidism and ophthalmopathy. As that report states: HTBI primers were used for first-round RT-PCR of the TCR CDR3.

The sample here was peripheral blood mononuclear cells (PBMCs), taken at new diagnosis, from a patient treated with antithyroid drugs. The origin of this receptor is a man aged 40-55 years with Graves disease. The V gene is TRBV5-1, the J gene TRBJ2-3; 12 nucleotides agree with TRBD2. CDR3 sequence (DNA): TGCGCCAGCAGCTTGGGACCGACTAGCGGGAGCCCAGATACGCAGTATTTT. Its protein is CASSLGPTSGSPDTQYF.